The 16 T cell receptor beta chains listed next were all sequenced from one sample in a study of blood T cell repertoires in COVID-19. Sequencing was performed with immunoSEQ multiplex PCR; in TCRdb, only in-frame clones are kept and a portion is missing. The sample consists of over 25,000 clones, almost 85% of them appearing once. Sequenced sample: peripheral blood. These receptors were taken from a man aged 55 to 69 with active COVID-19.

This clone was picked up a small number of times. The CDR3 sequence: CASSDRFRDEQYF. CDR3 nucleotides: TGTGCCAGCAGTGACAGGTTCAGGGACGAGCAGTACTTC. The chain has TRBV2 and TRBJ2-7, with a possible D match to TRBD1 (5 bases). The CDR3 spans 13 residues. Per the germline V gene, CDR1 is SNHLY and CDR2 is FYNNEI. V shed 3 bases and J shed 5 bases, with 11 bases lying between them. The whole variable domain, filled in from reference TRBV2 and TRBJ2-7, reads EPEVTQTPSHQVTQMGQEVILRCVPISNHLYFYWYRQILGQKVEFLVSFYNNEISEKSEIFDDQFSVERPDGSNFTLKIRSTKLEDSAMYFCASSDRFRDEQYFGPGTRLTVT.

The chain joins TRBV7-3 to TRBJ2-1; TRBD1 matches 9 bases. Germline trimming cut 3 bases from V and 8 bases from J; bases unmatched to any gene: 17. Germline CDR1 reads SGHTA; CDR2 reads FQGTGA. The CDR3 has 18 residues. DNA for the CDR3: TGTGCCAGCAGCTTTGTCCCCGCCCGGGACAGGGTCGGCGATGAGCAGTTCTTC. Its translation: CASSFVPARDRVGDEQFF.

This clone was found a few times. As DNA, the CDR3 is TGCGCCAGCAGCTTGGAGGGGATGCCCTACGAGCAGTACTTC. Its translation: CASSLEGMPYEQYF. The chain employs TRBV5-1 and TRBJ2-7; D might be TRBD1 (5 bases). Germline loops: CDR1 SGHRS, CDR2 YFSETQ. CDR3 length: 14 amino acids. V was trimmed by 0 bases and J by 2 bases, leaving 9 bases between them.

V is TRBV11-2 and J is TRBJ2-7; the match to TRBD1 covers 7 bases. The CDR3 is 13 residues long. The junction had 4 bases not matched to a gene; V was cut back by 5 bases and J by 3 bases. Per germline, CDR1 SGHAT and CDR2 FQNNGV. CDR3 nucleotide sequence: TGTGCCAGCAGCAAGGACAGGTTCTACGAGCAGTACTTC. This codes for CASSKDRFYEQYF. The whole variable domain, filled in from reference TRBV11-2 and TRBJ2-7, reads EAGVAQSPRYKIIEKRQSVAFWCNPISGHATLYWYQQILGQGPKLLIQFQNNGVVDDSQLPKDRFSAERLKGVDSTLKIQPAKLEDSAVYLCASSKDRFYEQYFGPGTRLTVT.

This sequence joins TRBV11-3 and TRBJ2-1, with TRBD2 matching 10 bases. The CDR3 extends over 15 amino acids. The trim removed 1 base at V and 7 bases at J, leaving 4 bases unmatched. Germline loops: CDR1 SGHNT, CDR2 YENEEA. The CDR3 spells CASSLGAGGGNEQFF. As DNA, the CDR3 is TGTGCCAGCAGCTTAGGAGCGGGAGGGGGGAATGAGCAGTTCTTC.

The V gene is TRBV24-1, the J gene TRBJ2-1; 10 bases line up with TRBD2. The germline V gene has CDR1 KGHDR and CDR2 SFDVKD. J was trimmed by 3 bases and V by 4 bases; bases with no gene match: 5. The CDR3 totals 16 residues. CDR3 protein: CATSDRTSGNYNEQFF. The CDR3 DNA is TGTGCCACCAGTGACCGGACTAGCGGCAACTACAATGAGCAGTTCTTC.

The rearrangement joins TRBV7-9 to TRBJ1-2; a weak D match, TRBD1 (6 bases). Germline values: CDR1 SEHNR, CDR2 FQNEAQ (reference sequence). V lost 1 base to trimming and J lost 8 bases, with 20 bases between them. The length of the CDR3 is 16 residues. CDR3 nucleotides: TGTGCCAGCAGCTTAGTGTGGGACACTCGGGCCGGCGGCTACACCTTC. This codes for CASSLVWDTRAGGYTF.

The chain couples TRBV13 to TRBJ1-1, with D unresolved. V lost 4 bases to trimming and J lost 4 bases, with 10 bases between them. The CDR3 length is 13 residues. Germline loops: CDR1 PRHDT, CDR2 FYEKMQ (reference sequence). The CDR3 DNA sequence: TGTGCCAGCAGCTCCCCGGGAGCCACTGAAGCTTTCTTT. It translates to CASSSPGATEAFF.

This chain connects TRBV24-1 to TRBJ2-5; D might be TRBD1 (6 bases). The CDR3 totals 14 residues. The V gene's germline CDR1 is KGHDR and CDR2 SFDVKD. V lost 9 bases and J 5 bases, leaving 18 bases between the germline ends. Written as DNA, the CDR3 is TGTGCCACCCGTGGGACATCAGTGGTGGAGACCCAGTACTTC. Translated: CATRGTSVVETQYF.

This chain joins TRBV20-1 and TRBJ1-6, with no clear D. CDR1 is DFQATT and CDR2 is SNEGSKA in the germline V gene (reference sequence). V lost 5 bases, J lost 14 bases, and 13 bases lay in between. The CDR3 totals 11 residues. DNA of the CDR3: TGCAGTGCTTCCCACGATCGGTCCCTCCACTTT. Translating it yields CSASHDRSLHF.

This clone was detected only a few times. The chain carries TRBV2 and TRBJ2-1, with 9 positions matching TRBD2. Trimming at V came to 1 base and at J to 7 bases, leaving 2 bases not matched to a gene. Germline V gene data show CDR1 as SNHLY and CDR2 as FYNNEI. The CDR3 consists of 14 residues. The CDR3 DNA reads as TGTGCCAGCAGTGAAGTCCTAGCGGGGAATGAGCAGTTCTTC. This gives the protein CASSEVLAGNEQFF. The full variable domain, rest sourced from reference TRBV2 and TRBJ2-1, is EPEVTQTPSHQVTQMGQEVILRCVPISNHLYFYWYRQILGQKVEFLVSFYNNEISEKSEIFDDQFSVERPDGSNFTLKIRSTKLEDSAMYFCASSEVLAGNEQFFGPGTRLTVL.

The chain carries TRBV18 and TRBJ2-7; 9 bases fit TRBD1. Germline V lookup: CDR1 KGHSH, CDR2 LQKENI. Losses at the gene ends were 6 bases for V and 2 bases for J; bases not matched to a gene: 8. This CDR3 has 15 residues. CDR3 region: CASSPGTGSPYEQYF. The CDR3 bases are TGTGCCAGCTCCCCGGGGACAGGGTCCCCCTACGAGCAGTACTTC.

The chain combines TRBV3-1 (or the pseudogene TRBV3-2) with TRBJ2-5; 8 nucleotides align to TRBD2. Germline CDR1 reads LGHDT; CDR2 reads YNNKEL (reference sequence). The CDR3 runs to 16 residues. Losses at the gene ends were 3 bases for V and 4 bases for J; bases not matched to a gene: 10. The CDR3 nucleotides read TGTGCCAGCAGCCAGGTAACGGGACTAGAGACAGAGACCCAGTACTTC. Translated, it gives CASSQVTGLETETQYF.

J is TRBJ1-2 and V is TRBV28; the D gene is possibly TRBD1 (5 bases). This CDR3 spans 13 amino acids. Germline CDR1 MDHEN, CDR2 SYDVKM. Trimming removed 3 bases at V and 4 bases at J, with 9 bases between. The CDR3 spells CASSFGAAYGYTF. DNA for the CDR3: TGTGCCAGCAGTTTTGGGGCGGCCTATGGCTACACCTTC.

This clone was detected once. The gene calls are TRBV19 and TRBJ1-5; no firm D call. Germline CDR1 is LNHDA and CDR2 is SQIVND (reference sequence). Trimming took off 7 bases at V and 2 bases at J, with 15 bases between the two ends. The CDR3 sequence is 15 residues long. For the CDR3, the DNA is TGTGCCAGTATAAGGAGGGTGGGTGGCAATCAGCCCCAGCATTTT. Translation: CASIRRVGGNQPQHF.

The chain employs TRBV19 and TRBJ1-4; D remains unclear. The CDR3 spans 13 residues. Germline V lookup: CDR1 LNHDA, CDR2 SQIVND (reference sequence). V dropped 6 bases and J dropped 0 bases, with 5 bases sitting between them. CDR3 loop: CASSYATNEKLFF. The CDR3, as DNA: TGTGCCAGTAGCTATGCAACTAATGAAAAACTGTTTTTT.